This TCR beta chain stems from a study of metastatic and nonmetastatic thyroid tumors. Through MiXCR, TCRdb re-clonotyped the PCR reads. Of some 28,000 clones listed, roughly 15% were seen once; the top ten hold approximately 4.5%. Patients underwent thyroid surgery, and none had received any treatment before it. Germline V CDR1 and CDR2: SGHVS, FQNEAQ. The CDR3 has 14 residues. The J segment lost 10 bases and the V segment lost 5 bases, leaving 10 bases of the junction unmatched. This clone was found many times. The clonotype originates from a female donor with papillary thyroid cancer or a benign thyroid nodule (not recorded which). Some clones in this sample may be carry-over from other donors' samples. The sequenced material came from blood. The chain uses TRBV7-8 and TRBJ1-4, with 7 bases matching TRBD1. The CDR3 region has the DNA TGTGCCAGCAGCCTTACAGGGGACTTGGCAAAACTGTTTTTT. The encoded protein is CASSLTGDLAKLFF.